These 13 T cell receptor beta chains originate from one sample sequenced in a study of CD8 T cells in ankylosing spondylitis. Using its own MiXCR run on the 5' RACE reads, TCRdb lists one record per CDR3 protein. The sample has under 200,000 distinct CDR3 sequences; 11% are singletons. The sample comprised blood, either unsorted or a sorted T cell fraction (not recorded which). The receptors come from a male donor with ankylosing spondylitis or in good health (not recorded which).

This clonotype has a count of ten or more. This rearrangement joins TRBV5-4 to TRBJ2-1; TRBD2 agrees at 8 bases. Germline CDR1 SGHNT, CDR2 YYREEE (reference sequence). The CDR3 totals 11 residues. The V segment lost 10 bases and the J segment 5 bases; nucleotides outside the gene matches: 2. The chain's CDR3 is CAAGGDNEQFF. CDR3 sequence (DNA): TGTGCCGCGGGGGGCGACAATGAGCAGTTCTTC.

This clonotype was counted a few times. This chain links TRBV12-3 or TRBV12-4 with TRBJ2-6; no reliable D call. This CDR3 has 15 residues. The V end was cut by 6 bases, the J end by 0 bases, with 9 bases between. CDR3 protein: CASSPDRSGANVLTF. In DNA form, the CDR3 reads TGTGCCAGCAGCCCGGACCGCTCTGGGGCCAACGTCCTGACTTTC.

Concerning this clonotype: This may be a read error: a much more frequent sequence differs by one nucleotide. CDR3 residues: CASSTSIATNEKLFF. The CDR3 DNA reads as TGTGCCAGCAGCACCTCCATCGCAACTAATGAAAAACTGTTTTTT. V and J are TRBV7-8 and TRBJ1-4; D uncertain. V was clipped by 5 bases and J by 0 bases, with 10 bases between them. The CDR3 is made up of 15 amino acids. Germline CDR1 SGHVS, CDR2 FQNEAQ. The whole variable domain, filled in from reference TRBV7-8 and TRBJ1-4, reads GAGVSQSPRYKVAKRGQDVALRCDPISGHVSLFWYQQALGQGPEFLTYFQNEAQLDKSGLPSDRFFAERPEGSVSTLKIQRTQQEDSAVYLCASSTSIATNEKLFFGSGTQLSVL.

This clonotype was observed many times. The chain links TRBV20-1 to TRBJ2-3; 10 bases are a match to TRBD2. Germline assignment: CDR1 DFQATT and CDR2 SNEGSKA (reference sequence). This CDR3 is 15 amino acids long. The V gene end was trimmed by 6 bases and the J gene end by 1 base; junction bases not matched to a gene: 7. The CDR3 loop is CSAQTLAGGTDTQYF. The CDR3 DNA sequence: TGCAGTGCCCAGACCCTAGCGGGAGGCACAGATACGCAGTATTTT.

This clonotype was counted only a few times. The V and J genes are TRBV5-1 and TRBJ1-2, with 10 bases identical to TRBD1. Germline V gives CDR1 SGHRS, CDR2 YFSETQ. The CDR3 contains 16 residues. The J segment lost 7 bases and the V segment lost 4 bases, leaving 13 bases of the junction unmatched. The DNA for the CDR3 is TGCGCCAGCAGCACCGCCCCAGACAGGGGGCTTCGTGGCTACACCTTC. It specifies CASSTAPDRGLRGYTF.

This clonotype came up a few times. The CDR3 DNA sequence: TGTGCCCTCGGGGGGGGTTACAATGAGCAGTTCTTC. Amino acid sequence: CALGGGYNEQFF. This chain connects TRBV7-9 to TRBJ2-1; 8 bases match TRBD2. CDR1 is SEHNR, CDR2 FQNEAQ, per germline (reference sequence). The CDR3 is made up of 12 amino acids. V dropped 11 bases and J dropped 4; count of bases not matched to a gene: 4.

This clonotype was seen many times. The gene calls are TRBV12-3 or TRBV12-4 and TRBJ2-1; 11 bases are shared with TRBD2. V dropped 1 base and J dropped 6; count of bases not matched to a gene: 2. The CDR3 runs to 15 residues. The CDR3 is CASSLVSGRVNEQFF. In DNA, the CDR3 is TGTGCCAGCAGTTTAGTTAGCGGGAGGGTCAATGAGCAGTTCTTC.

The rearrangement links TRBV11-2 to TRBJ2-1; D is ambiguous. Germline CDR1 SGHAT, CDR2 FQNNGV. Trimming took off 0 bases at V and 1 base at J, with 13 bases between the two ends. The CDR3 spans 17 residues. The CDR3 bases are TGTGCCAGCAGCTTAGACTGGGGAACGATGTCCTACAATGAGCAGTTCTTC. It translates to CASSLDWGTMSYNEQFF.

V usage is TRBV29-1 and J usage is TRBJ2-7, with a tentative D call TRBD1 (6 bases). The CDR3 is 12 residues long. Germline V lookup: CDR1 SQVTM, CDR2 ANQGSEA. V dropped 3 bases and J dropped 6 bases, with 12 bases sitting between them. The CDR3 loop is CSVEGAGSEQYF. The CDR3 DNA sequence: TGCAGCGTTGAGGGGGCAGGTTCCGAGCAGTACTTC.

The chain recombines TRBV18 with TRBJ2-5; D call uncertain. Germline V CDR1 and CDR2: KGHSH, LQKENI. The CDR3 spans 15 residues. Trimming took off 0 bases at V and 5 bases at J, with 13 bases between the two ends. The CDR3 DNA is TGTGCCAGCTCACCACCGGCGCCGGCTCAGGAGACCCAGTACTTC. Its translation is CASSPPAPAQETQYF. Looking up the rest from reference TRBV18 and TRBJ2-5 gives the full variable domain: NAGVMQNPRHLVRRRGQEARLRCSPMKGHSHVYWYRQLPEEGLKFMVYLQKENIIDESGMPKERFSAEFPKEGPSILRIQQVVRGDSAAYFCASSPPAPAQETQYFGPGTRLLVL.

The chain employs TRBV28 and TRBJ2-7; 11 positions agree with TRBD1. This CDR3 is built from 16 residues. The V gene's germline CDR1 is MDHEN and CDR2 SYDVKM. J lost 0 bases, V lost 6 bases, and 7 bases had no gene match. CDR3: CASRPMGTGGSYEQYF. The CDR3 DNA reads TGTGCCAGCAGACCGATGGGGACAGGGGGCTCCTACGAGCAGTACTTC.

This clonotype was observed at least ten times. The chain recombines TRBV29-1 with TRBJ1-1, with a possible D match to TRBD1 (5 bases). This CDR3 spans 15 amino acids. CDR1 is SQVTM and CDR2 is ANQGSEA in the germline V gene. V lost 8 bases and J 5 bases, leaving 24 bases between the germline ends. The CDR3 DNA reads as TGCAGCTTCCTAAGCACAGGTCTGTTAGGAACTGAAGCTTTCTTT. Translating gives CSFLSTGLLGTEAFF.

This clonotype was counted ten times or more. The junction and the germline gene differ at one end; a read error may be behind it. The rearrangement joins TRBV12-3 or TRBV12-4 to TRBJ2-3; D is unresolved. The CDR3 totals 12 residues. CDR3 amino acids: CASSLRGDTQYF. CDR3 bases: TGCGCCAGCAGCTTGAGAGGAGATACGCAGTATTTT.